This entry describes one T cell receptor beta chain. Trimming at V came to 3 bases and at J to 6 bases, leaving 4 bases not matched to a gene. Germline V gene data show CDR1 as SGDLS and CDR2 as YYNGEE. CDR3 length equals 13 residues. TCRdb independently ran MiXCR on the 5' RACE reads; one entry per CDR3 protein. The table lists approximately 60,000 distinct CDR3 sequences, 20% to 25% of them singletons. The rearrangement joins TRBV9 to TRBJ1-2; 8 bases are a match to TRBD1. The TCR was taken from a female donor with breast cancer. Sequenced: memory CD4+ T cells sorted from a lymph node. Stated subset: memory CD4+ T cells, CD4+CD45RO+CD25-. CDR3 in DNA: TGTGCCAGCAGCGCGGACAGGGCGAATGGCTACACCTTC. Translated, it gives CASSADRANGYTF.